The present T cell receptor beta chain was sequenced within a study of T cell repertoires in cytomegalovirus infection. TCRdb recomputed calls from the reads with MiXCR, one row per CDR3 protein. This table has nearly 700,000 distinct CDR3 sequences, 30% to 40% appearing once. In regard to this clonotype: Its matching antigen is unknown.

Germline trimming cut 4 bases from V and 6 bases from J; bases unmatched to any gene: 5. CDR1 and CDR2 from the germline V gene are SGDLS and YYNGEE. The length of the CDR3 is 14 residues. The clonotype was recovered from a human donor in good health (CMV status not recorded). Some clones in this sample may be carry-over from other donors' samples. The gene calls are TRBV9 and TRBJ2-2; TRBD1 matches 8 bases. Specimen: cultured PBMCs, collected from culture after CMV antigen stimulation. The CDR3: CASSLLQGAGELFF. The DNA for the CDR3 is TGTGCCAGCAGCCTACTACAGGGGGCCGGGGAGCTGTTTTTT. Drawing the rest from reference TRBV9 and TRBJ2-2, the complete variable domain is DSGVTQTPKHLITATGQRVTLRCSPRSGDLSVYWYQQSLDQGLQFLIQYYNGEERAKGNILERFSAQQFPDLHSELNLSSLELGDSALYFCASSLLQGAGELFFGEGSRLTVL.